This TCR beta chain comes out of a study of T cell responses to AZD1222 COVID-19 vaccine. Study results and limitations: Nearly half of spike-specific TCRs reportedly target unmutated variant regions. Baseline antibody screening turned up just six seropositive AZD1222 recipients. Repertoires were sampled only after the peak T cell response.

Using immunoSEQ multiplex PCR, the repertoire was profiled, and TCRdb retains in-frame clones only, with some absent. There are about 170,000 clones in the sample; around 89% occur only once, and 6% to 8% lies in the top ten. This CDR3 is 15 amino acids long. The V gene's germline CDR1 is LNHDA and CDR2 SQIVND (reference sequence). V lost 4 bases and J lost 2; bases outside the gene matches: 4. Of note for this clone: What it binds is not known.

V is TRBV19 and J is TRBJ2-7; 11 bases map to TRBD2. This specimen consisted of peripheral blood, obtained on day 0 of AZD1222 vaccination. The clonotype comes from an adult in good health. The DNA for the CDR3 is TGTGCCAGTAGTACCCTAGCGGGGGGTACCTACGAGCAGTACTTC. Translated, it gives CASSTLAGGTYEQYF. Based on the CDR3 plus reference TRBV19 and TRBJ2-7, the full variable domain is DGGITQSPKYLFRKEGQNVTLSCEQNLNHDAMYWYRQDPGQGLRLIYYSQIVNDFQKGDIAEGYSVSREKKESFPLTVTSAQKNPTAFYLCASSTLAGGTYEQYFGPGTRLTVT.